This T cell receptor beta chain was obtained from a study of human T cells and chemical hapten exposure. At the level of the study: Application of 0.01% DPC to the upper back was done by patch test, with a reading at 6 days.

This clonotype was picked up many times. The ends were cut back, 6 bases at V and 4 bases at J, with 17 bases in the middle. The CDR3 extends over 15 amino acids. MiXCR, applied by TCRdb to the RACE reads, yields one record per CDR3 protein. The table includes fewer than 400,000 distinct CDR3 sequences, around 6.9% detected once. This sample's time point: patch test 1, 2 weeks after DPC sensitization. Described treatment: therapeutic diphenylcyclopropenone sensitization with weekly scalp DPC. This chain joins TRBV12-3 or TRBV12-4 and TRBJ2-3; possibly TRBD2 for D (6 bases). The TCR originated in a woman aged 18-35 years with alopecia areata. Some clones in this sample may be carry-over from other donors' samples. Sequencing used whole blood, obtained in connection with sensitization to the hapten diphenylcyclopropenone (DPC). Written as DNA, the CDR3 is TGTGCCAGCAGCCCCGAGGACTACGGTCCAGATACGCAGTATTTT. Its translation: CASSPEDYGPDTQYF.